The rows below give T cell receptor beta chains drawn from one sample of a study of blood T cell repertoires in COVID-19. Libraries were prepared by immunoSEQ multiplex PCR; TCRdb keeps only in-frame clonotypes and omits some of them. The profile shows 250,000 or so clones, roughly four fifths of them singletons. Material: PBMCs or T cells enriched from blood (not recorded which). The receptor set was obtained from a man in his fifties or sixties who had recovered from COVID-19. Each CDR3 is given with its conserved first and last residue.

v_gene: TRBV7-9; CDR3aa: CASSPGDGSRTDTQYF
v_gene: TRBV12-5; CDR3aa: CASGYGQGTSNQPQHF
v_gene: TRBV12-3/TRBV12-4; CDR3aa: CASSFSGTGELFF
v_gene: TRBV19; CDR3aa: CASSNRGLTYTSTYEQYF
v_gene: TRBV4-3; CDR3aa: CASSQEGLAAGEQYF
v_gene: TRBV5-1; CDR3aa: CASSWGTGVDYGYTF
v_gene: TRBV4-3; CDR3aa: CASSQGGGPNTEAFF
v_gene: TRBV3-1/TRBV3-2; CDR3aa: CASGSGSGANVLTF
v_gene: TRBV12-5; CDR3aa: CASGLVSGHGTGELFF
v_gene: TRBV25-1; CDR3aa: CASSESLHSSGNTIYF
v_gene: TRBV25-1; CDR3aa: CASSRGTSGRVYNEQFF
v_gene: TRBV27; CDR3aa: CASSLQGQGNQPQHF
v_gene: TRBV18; CDR3aa: CASSLAGSLYEQYF
v_gene: TRBV6-1; CDR3aa: CASSEAGENSPLHF
v_gene: TRBV5-1; CDR3aa: CASSSGTGDNEQYF
v_gene: TRBV5-1; CDR3aa: CASSLVAVRTDTQYF
v_gene: TRBV30; CDR3aa: CAWSLGPYSNQPQHF
v_gene: TRBV27; CDR3aa: CASSFSGSTDTQYF
v_gene: TRBV25-1; CDR3aa: CASSEWRQSNEKLFF
v_gene: TRBV30; CDR3aa: CAWSRTGAGANYGYTF